A single sample is the source of the 30 T cell receptor beta chains below, sequenced in a study of T cells in Graves' hyperthyroidism and ophthalmopathy. Researchers took RNA transcripts and amplified the TCR beta CDR3 regions from them. The study used the HTBI primer set for a first-round RT-PCR of the TCR CDR3. TCRdb itself ran the multiplex PCR reads through MiXCR, one entry per CDR3 protein. Of around 700,000 distinct CDR3 sequences listed, roughly a sixth were seen once; the top ten hold 16%. Source material: blood. The receptors come from a woman aged 50 to 60 with Graves' hyperthyroidism that later progressed to Graves' ophthalmopathy.

This clonotype appeared many times. The chain is built from TRBV2 and TRBJ1-4; no reliable D call. Germline V gene lookup returns CDR1 SNHLY and CDR2 FYNNEI. The V and J ends lost 8 bases and 3 bases respectively, with 4 bases between them. This CDR3 has 11 amino acids. CDR3 coding DNA: TGTGCCAGCGGACCTAATGAAAAACTGTTTTTT. Its protein is CASGPNEKLFF.

In its sample, this clonotype was seen many times. CDR3 nucleotides: TGTGCCAGCAGCGTAGGTCATCTGGCGCAGGGACGCGAGCAGTACTTC. As protein: CASSVGHLAQGREQYF. The chain carries TRBV9 and TRBJ2-7; D is tentatively TRBD1 or TRBD2 (5 bases each). There are 16 residues in the CDR3. Trimming shortened V by 0 bases and J by 6 bases, and 19 bases separated the two germline ends. Germline CDR1 and CDR2: SGDLS and YYNGEE.

CDR3 amino acids: CAISEVAGGNTGELFF. CDR3 coding DNA: TGTGCCATCAGTGAAGTGGCGGGGGGCAACACCGGGGAGCTGTTTTTT. The chain employs TRBV10-3 and TRBJ2-2; 8 bases agree with TRBD2. Per the germline V gene, CDR1 is ENHRY and CDR2 is SYGVKD. The trim removed 3 bases at V and 2 bases at J, leaving 5 bases unmatched. The CDR3 consists of 16 residues.

This clonotype was observed at least ten times. This chain connects TRBV2 to TRBJ1-2, with 7 bases that match TRBD1. This CDR3 has 15 amino acids. Trimming cost V 6 bases and J 5 bases; bases outside gene matches: 12. Germline V CDR1 and CDR2: SNHLY, FYNNEI. The CDR3 sequence: CASRAKQDRSYGYTF. The CDR3 DNA is TGTGCCAGCAGGGCCAAACAGGACAGGAGTTATGGCTACACCTTC.

The rearrangement uses TRBV19 and TRBJ2-3; D is undetermined. CDR3 length equals 14 residues. Per the germline V gene, CDR1 is LNHDA and CDR2 is SQIVND (reference sequence). Trimming took off 1 base at V and 6 bases at J, with 11 bases between the two ends. The CDR3 DNA reads as TGTGCCAGTAGTATAGGGCGTAGAGCGGATACGCAGTATTTT. It is translated as CASSIGRRADTQYF.

This clonotype was counted at least ten times. The CDR3 sequence is CAISERTGAEYGYTF. CDR3 nucleotides: TGTGCCATCAGTGAGCGGACGGGGGCCGAGTATGGCTACACCTTC. V is TRBV10-3 and J is TRBJ1-2; possible D gene TRBD1, 6 bases. The CDR3 has 15 amino acids. Germline CDR1 and CDR2: ENHRY and SYGVKD. The V and J ends lost 2 bases and 5 bases respectively, with 15 bases between them.

This clonotype was picked up many times. This chain joins TRBV20-1 and TRBJ1-1; 7 nucleotides line up with TRBD1. Looked up from germline, CDR1 is DFQATT and CDR2 is SNEGSKA (reference sequence). The CDR3 is made up of 12 amino acids. Germline trimming cut 3 bases from V and 4 bases from J; bases unmatched to any gene: 2. The CDR3 region is CSASPGGTEAFF. The CDR3 DNA reads TGCAGTGCTAGTCCAGGGGGCACTGAAGCTTTCTTT.

This clonotype has a count of ten or more. CDR3 loop: CATSDPRKGSGAYNEQFF. Written as DNA, the CDR3 is TGTGCCACCAGTGATCCCCGGAAGGGTAGCGGGGCCTACAATGAGCAGTTCTTC. V usage is TRBV24-1 and J usage is TRBJ2-1, with TRBD2 identical over 8 bases. V shed 3 bases, J shed 2 bases, and the junction held 11 bases outside the gene matches. Germline-derived CDR1 and CDR2 are KGHDR and SFDVKD. This CDR3 contains 18 residues.

This clonotype was counted between two and nine times. The J gene is TRBJ1-4, the V gene TRBV9; 11 bases are a match to TRBD1. Trimming cost V 4 bases and J 4 bases; bases outside gene matches: 3. There are 15 residues in the CDR3. Germline CDR1 and CDR2: SGDLS and YYNGEE. As DNA, the CDR3 is TGTGCCAGCAGCTATGGGACAGGGGGTAATGAAAAACTGTTTTTT. It encodes CASSYGTGGNEKLFF.

This clonotype has a handful of counts. V gene TRBV29-1 combines with J gene TRBJ2-3; 10 nucleotides agree with TRBD2. This CDR3 has 16 amino acids. The germline V gene has CDR1 SQVTM and CDR2 ANQGSEA. Germline trimming cut 8 bases from V and 1 base from J; bases unmatched to any gene: 12. The CDR3 region is CSPRGSGGPRTDTQYF. The CDR3 nucleotides read TGCAGCCCCCGAGGTAGCGGGGGGCCTCGCACAGATACGCAGTATTTT.

V is TRBV5-1 and J is TRBJ2-7; 8 nucleotides align to TRBD1. The CDR3 covers 16 residues. Per germline, CDR1 SGHRS and CDR2 YFSETQ. Losses at the gene ends were 1 base for V and 4 bases for J; bases not matched to a gene: 10. CDR3 protein: CASSLSPGQVYYEQYF. The DNA of the CDR3 is TGCGCCAGCAGCTTGTCTCCGGGACAGGTTTATTACGAGCAGTACTTC.

This clonotype appeared a few times. The chain uses TRBV20-1 and TRBJ1-4; D is possibly TRBD1 (5 bases). Germline V gives CDR1 DFQATT, CDR2 SNEGSKA (reference sequence). There are 15 residues in the CDR3. The V end was cut by 1 base, the J end by 3 bases, with 12 bases between. The CDR3 DNA reads TGCAGTGCTAGAGGGCGGGGGGGTCCTAATGAAAAACTGTTTTTT. Its protein product is CSARGRGGPNEKLFF.

This clonotype was recorded a few times. The chain has TRBV19 and TRBJ1-1; possibly TRBD1 for D (6 bases). Germline CDR1 is LNHDA and CDR2 is SQIVND (reference sequence). The CDR3 totals 17 residues. V was cut by 4 bases and J by 0 bases, with 18 bases left in between. CDR3 amino acids: CASSTYRDHRMNTEAFF. The CDR3 DNA reads TGTGCCAGTAGTACCTACAGGGATCACCGTATGAACACTGAAGCTTTCTTT. Together with reference TRBV19 and TRBJ1-1, the CDR3 gives the full variable domain: DGGITQSPKYLFRKEGQNVTLSCEQNLNHDAMYWYRQDPGQGLRLIYYSQIVNDFQKGDIAEGYSVSREKKESFPLTVTSAQKNPTAFYLCASSTYRDHRMNTEAFFGQGTRLTVV.

This clonotype turned up a few times. This chain uses TRBV28 with TRBJ2-5; D remains unclear. Trimming removed 6 bases at V and 7 bases at J, with 12 bases between. The V gene's germline CDR1 is MDHEN and CDR2 SYDVKM. This CDR3 spans 12 amino acids. CDR3 sequence (DNA): TGTGCCAGCAGCTCCTCCAGGTGGACCCAGTACTTC. Translation gives CASSSSRWTQYF.

The chain couples TRBV24-1 to TRBJ2-3; TRBD2 agrees at 7 bases. Germline V lookup: CDR1 KGHDR, CDR2 SFDVKD. The CDR3 is 15 residues long. J gave up 0 bases and V 7 bases, and 6 bases lay outside the gene matches. The CDR3 sequence is CATSRIGGSTDTQYF. CDR3 nucleotide sequence: TGTGCCACCAGCCGAATCGGGGGGAGCACAGATACGCAGTATTTT.

This clonotype was detected only a few times. The CDR3 protein is CASSQVPTESNQPQHF. The CDR3 coding sequence is TGCGCCAGCAGCCAAGTTCCTACGGAAAGCAATCAGCCCCAGCATTTT. The chain uses TRBV4-1 and TRBJ1-5; D is undetermined. Germline assignment: CDR1 MGHRA and CDR2 YSYEKL. V was cut by 1 base and J by 1 base, with 11 bases left in between. CDR3 length equals 16 residues.

V and J are TRBV7-2 and TRBJ2-3; D possibly matches TRBD1 or TRBD2 (7 bases each). CDR3 size: 17 residues. Trimming removed 5 bases at V and 6 bases at J, with 24 bases between. Germline V gene sequence: CDR1 SGHTA, CDR2 FQGNSA. The CDR3 nucleotides are TGTGCCAGCAGCCTCGGGGGGACAGCTATGAGCTTGGATACGCAGTATTTT. It specifies CASSLGGTAMSLDTQYF.

This chain uses TRBV5-1 with TRBJ2-3, with 9 bases aligning to TRBD2. Germline CDR1 and CDR2: SGHRS and YFSETQ. CDR3 length: 16 amino acids. J was trimmed by 3 bases and V by 1 base; bases with no gene match: 6. The CDR3 region is CASSLRAGGLTDTQYF. CDR3 bases: TGCGCCAGCAGCTTGAGGGCGGGGGGGCTGACAGATACGCAGTATTTT.

The genes are TRBV5-1 and TRBJ1-2, with 10 bases fitting TRBD1. V was pared by 4 bases and J by 6 bases, with 9 bases of the junction left unmatched. Germline V CDR1 and CDR2: SGHRS, YFSETQ. This CDR3 is built from 15 residues. The CDR3 here is CASSPLRTGGHGYTF. CDR3 DNA: TGCGCCAGCAGCCCCCTTCGGACAGGGGGGCATGGCTACACCTTC.

The chain joins TRBV15 to TRBJ2-5, with 8 bases lining up with TRBD1. From germline, CDR1 is LNHNV and CDR2 YYDKDF (reference sequence). This CDR3 is 14 amino acids long. The trim removed 3 bases at V and 9 bases at J, leaving 9 bases unmatched. CDR3 residues: CATSRDRAVEAQYF. The CDR3 DNA is TGTGCCACCAGCAGGGACAGGGCAGTTGAGGCCCAGTACTTC.

This clonotype appeared once. The chain joins TRBV18 to TRBJ2-7; 7 bases are a match to TRBD2. Germline V gene lookup returns CDR1 KGHSH and CDR2 LQKENI. The CDR3 extends over 15 amino acids. V lost 2 bases to trimming and J lost 3 bases; unmatched junction nucleotides: 7. DNA of the CDR3: TGTGCCAGCTCACCAGATGGTAGCGGGCACTACGAGCAGTACTTC. Its protein is CASSPDGSGHYEQYF.

This clonotype was counted at least ten times. V usage is TRBV11-2 and J usage is TRBJ2-3, with TRBD2 identical over 10 bases. Germline V lookup: CDR1 SGHAT, CDR2 FQNNGV. The CDR3 extends over 14 amino acids. V dropped 5 bases and J dropped 8; count of bases not matched to a gene: 7. CDR3: CASSPGLARGTQYF. The CDR3, as DNA: TGTGCCAGCAGCCCGGGACTAGCGAGAGGTACGCAGTATTTT.

The V call is TRBV9, the J call TRBJ1-2; TRBD1 is a possible D gene (6 bases). The CDR3 consists of 14 residues. CDR1 SGDLS and CDR2 YYNGEE come from the germline V gene. The germline V and J ends were trimmed by 4 bases and 5 bases, with 15 bases remaining between them. The CDR3 spells CASSLAAGQYGYTF. The DNA of the CDR3 is TGTGCCAGCAGCTTAGCCGCCGGACAGTATGGCTACACCTTC.

The V call is TRBV18, the J call TRBJ1-1; D is unresolved. The V end lost 4 bases, the J end lost 1 base, and 13 bases lay between the germline ends. The CDR3 has 15 residues. Germline V gives CDR1 KGHSH, CDR2 LQKENI. For the CDR3, the DNA is TGTGCCAGCTCACTTCACGGTAAAGAGAACACTGAAGCTTTCTTT. Translated, it gives CASSLHGKENTEAFF. Complete variable domain (other parts from reference TRBV18 and TRBJ1-1): NAGVMQNPRHLVRRRGQEARLRCSPMKGHSHVYWYRQLPEEGLKFMVYLQKENIIDESGMPKERFSAEFPKEGPSILRIQQVVRGDSAAYFCASSLHGKENTEAFFGQGTRLTVV.

This clonotype was observed a handful of times. V is TRBV2 and J is TRBJ2-1, with D perhaps matching TRBD1 (5 bases). V lost 4 bases and J 6 bases, leaving 16 bases between the germline ends. The germline gives CDR1 SNHLY, CDR2 FYNNEI. This CDR3 region has 15 residues. CDR3 sequence: CASSARTNGINEQFF. The DNA for the CDR3 is TGTGCCAGCAGTGCTCGGACAAATGGTATCAATGAGCAGTTCTTC.

Details on this clonotype: This may be a read error: a much more frequent sequence differs by one nucleotide. The J gene is TRBJ2-7, the V gene TRBV20-1; D is tentatively TRBD1 or TRBD2 (5 bases each). This CDR3 is 15 amino acids long. V lost 7 bases, J lost 2 bases, and 21 bases lay in between. CDR1 is DFQATT, CDR2 SNEGSKA, per germline (reference sequence). The CDR3 coding sequence is TGCAGTGTCGCTTTAGGGCAGGGAGTCCCCTACGAGCAGTACTTC. Protein sequence: CSVALGQGVPYEQYF.

In this sample, this clonotype turned up many times. The chain is built from TRBV12-3 or TRBV12-4 and TRBJ1-4, with TRBD1 matching over 8 bases. V shed 4 bases and J 5 bases; nucleotides not matched to a gene: 15. The CDR3 is made up of 18 amino acids. The DNA of the CDR3 is TGTGCCAGCAGTTCTCCCGTCGAAGTGACAGGGGCGAATGAAAAACTGTTTTTT. Protein: CASSSPVEVTGANEKLFF.

This chain uses TRBV6-1 with TRBJ1-1; maybe TRBD1 (6 bases). Germline V gene data show CDR1 as MNHNS and CDR2 as SASEGT. V was shortened by 5 bases and J by 5 bases, with 18 bases between the two germline ends. There are 15 residues in the CDR3. The CDR3 nucleotides read TGTGCCAGCAGTTATTACGGACAGTGGAAAACTGAAGCTTTCTTT. It translates to CASSYYGQWKTEAFF.

DNA for the CDR3: TGCGCCAGCAGTCCCCCTATTGGGGGCGGGAACACTGAAGCTTTCTTT. Translated: CASSPPIGGGNTEAFF. V gene TRBV10-1 combines with J gene TRBJ1-1, with D maybe TRBD1 (6 bases). Germline CDR1 and CDR2: WNHNN and SYGVQD (reference sequence). The V and J ends lost 5 bases and 1 base respectively, with 17 bases between them. The CDR3 covers 16 residues.

This clonotype appeared many times. The chain combines TRBV7-2 with TRBJ2-7, with 7 nucleotides matching TRBD2. V gave up 2 bases and J gave up 5 bases; unmatched junction bases: 12. This CDR3 has 16 residues. CDR1 is SGHTA, CDR2 FQGNSA, per germline. CDR3 sequence: CASSLWGGRGHNEQYF. The DNA of the CDR3 is TGTGCCAGCAGCTTATGGGGAGGGCGGGGCCACAACGAGCAGTACTTC.